These 7 T cell receptor beta chains share one sample of origin, sequenced in a study of blood T cell repertoires in COVID-19. This table comes from immunoSEQ multiplex PCR, and its TCRdb copy is limited to in-frame clones, with some not included. This repertoire shows tens of thousands of clones, roughly 88% found once; its top ten account for 25% to 30%. The sequenced material came from peripheral blood. The receptors stem from a man aged 45-65 years with active or convalescent COVID-19.

The CDR3 nucleotides are TGTGCCATCCGCAGGGGGCCGGTCACCGGGGAGCTGTTTTTT. Protein product: CAIRRGPVTGELFF. This sequence joins TRBV25-1 and TRBJ2-2, with TRBD1 identical over 8 bases. This CDR3 contains 14 residues. V shed 10 bases, J shed 4 bases, and the junction held 8 bases outside the gene matches. The V gene's germline CDR1 is MGHDK and CDR2 SYGVNS.

The chain is built from TRBV28 and TRBJ1-1; unclear D gene. V shed 4 bases and J shed 2 bases, with 2 bases lying between them. CDR1 is MDHEN and CDR2 is SYDVKM in the germline V gene. The CDR3 is 11 amino acids. For the CDR3, the DNA is TGTGCCAGCAGTTCAAACACTGAAGCTTTCTTT. Residues: CASSSNTEAFF.

V is TRBV2 and J is TRBJ2-1; TRBD2 might be the D (5 bases). The ends were cut back, 4 bases at V and 8 bases at J, with 18 bases in the middle. Germline assignment: CDR1 SNHLY and CDR2 FYNNEI. The CDR3 runs 15 residues. CDR3 in amino acids: CASSVGLAGSHEQFF. CDR3 nucleotide sequence: TGTGCCAGCAGTGTTGGGCTAGCCGGTTCCCATGAGCAGTTCTTC.

This clone was observed a few times. The genes are TRBV7-2 and TRBJ1-3, with 9 bases that match TRBD1. V shed 5 bases and J 1 base; nucleotides not matched to a gene: 9. Germline lookup yields CDR1 SGHTA and CDR2 FQGNSA. The CDR3 has 17 amino acids. The CDR3 reads CASSQNGGQGSGNTIYF. The CDR3 DNA reads TGTGCCAGCAGCCAGAACGGGGGACAGGGTTCTGGAAACACCATATATTTT.

V is TRBV28 and J is TRBJ1-2; D is ambiguous. V was trimmed by 1 base and J by 2 bases, leaving 5 bases between them. CDR1 is MDHEN, CDR2 SYDVKM, per germline. The CDR3 contains 13 residues. For the CDR3, the DNA is TGTGCCAGCAGTTTATCTCCGAACTATGGCTACACCTTC. It is translated as CASSLSPNYGYTF.

V is TRBV7-9 and J is TRBJ2-7; 7 positions match TRBD2. Trimming cost V 1 base and J 4 bases; bases outside gene matches: 10. The CDR3 has 16 amino acids. Germline CDR1 and CDR2: SEHNR and FQNEAQ (reference sequence). CDR3 in amino acids: CASSLVPGLPPYEQYF. In DNA form, the CDR3 reads TGTGCCAGCAGCTTAGTTCCGGGACTACCTCCTTACGAGCAGTACTTC.

CDR3 protein: CAKLTGSYGYTF. CDR3 in DNA: TGTGCCAAGCTGACAGGGAGCTATGGCTACACCTTC. This chain uses TRBV2 with TRBJ1-2, with 7 bases that match TRBD1. The CDR3 has 12 amino acids. Germline V gene sequence: CDR1 SNHLY, CDR2 FYNNEI. The J segment lost 4 bases and the V segment lost 10 bases, leaving 6 bases of the junction unmatched.